The next 28 T cell receptor beta chains were all read from a single sample in a study of T-cell memory formation after mild COVID-19 (dated by TCRdb to about 2021). To prepare the library, 5' RACE was applied. The reads were generated on an Illumina NovaSeq 6000. TCRdb applied fastp at Q25 and MiXCR to the public reads, then kept only in-frame beta chains. Here each entry gathers all rows of one CDR3 protein and keeps the most common genes and DNA. Within this sample are 560,000 or so distinct CDR3 sequences, with roughly 17% of them counted one time only. The top ten clonotypes cover less than 10% of the sample. Sequences were obtained from PBMCs or a T cell subset sorted from them (not recorded which). The receptor source for this set is an adult woman who had mild COVID-19 (a few samples of this study predate the infection). The sample titles of this study are shuffled in the database, so cell type and time point are left out; the donor was told from shared clones.

This chain joins TRBV6-5 and TRBJ2-5; possibly TRBD1 or TRBD2 for D (5 bases each). V lost 2 bases, J lost 4 bases, and 14 bases lay in between. Germline CDR1 reads MNHEY; CDR2 reads SVGAGI. This CDR3 is built from 15 residues. CDR3 protein: CASSYGGRVGETQYF. The DNA of the CDR3 is TGTGCCAGCAGTTACGGGGGTAGGGTTGGAGAGACCCAGTACTTC.

The chain combines TRBV5-1 with TRBJ2-2, with 8 bases matching TRBD2. The CDR3 is 16 residues long. Germline V lookup: CDR1 SGHRS, CDR2 YFSETQ. V lost 0 bases, J lost 5 bases, and 6 bases stayed unmatched. CDR3 coding DNA: TGCGCCAGCAGCTTGGCCAGCGGGGGCATAACCGGGGAGCTGTTTTTT. The encoded protein is CASSLASGGITGELFF.

This rearrangement joins TRBV4-3 to TRBJ2-3; D is ambiguous. Germline CDR1 is LGHNA and CDR2 is YSLEER. The CDR3 runs to 16 residues. V was shortened by 2 bases and J by 6 bases, with 18 bases between the two germline ends. The CDR3: CASSQSTSGLTDTQYF. In DNA, the CDR3 is TGCGCCAGCAGCCAATCCACTTCCGGCCTCACCGATACGCAGTATTTT.

This clonotype has just a few counts. The rearrangement links TRBV28 to TRBJ2-7; D gene ambiguous. V was pared by 6 bases and J by 5 bases, with 8 bases between. Germline V gives CDR1 MDHEN, CDR2 SYDVKM. The CDR3 has 11 amino acids. CDR3 protein: CASRTHNEQYF. The DNA of the CDR3 is TGTGCCAGCAGGACCCACAACGAGCAGTACTTC.

At least ten counts were recorded for this clonotype. The genes are TRBV19 and TRBJ2-1; 8 bases fit TRBD1. After removal of 7 bases from V and 4 bases from J, the junction contained 6 bases not matched to a gene. Per germline, CDR1 LNHDA and CDR2 SQIVND (reference sequence). The CDR3 has 14 amino acids. CDR3: CASNPGGFYNEQFF. The CDR3 nucleotides are TGTGCCAGTAATCCAGGGGGCTTTTACAATGAGCAGTTCTTC.

The rearrangement joins TRBV7-3 to TRBJ2-3; the match to TRBD2 covers 7 bases. Trimming at V came to 5 bases and at J to 2 bases, leaving 7 bases not matched to a gene. The CDR3 has 15 residues. Per germline, CDR1 SGHTA and CDR2 FQGTGA. The CDR3 is CASSHLSGFTDTQYF. In DNA form, the CDR3 reads TGTGCCAGCAGCCACCTTAGCGGGTTCACAGATACGCAGTATTTT. Full variable domain (missing parts from reference TRBV7-3 and TRBJ2-3): GAGVSQTPSNKVTEKGKYVELRCDPISGHTALYWYRQSLGQGPEFLIYFQGTGAADDSGLPNDRFFAVRPEGSVSTLKIQRTERGDSAVYLCASSHLSGFTDTQYFGPGTRLTVL.

The chain employs TRBV5-1 and TRBJ2-3, with D perhaps TRBD2 (7 bases). Trimming cost V 3 bases and J 7 bases, with 15 bases left between them. The length of the CDR3 is 14 residues. The germline V gene has CDR1 SGHRS and CDR2 YFSETQ. The chain's CDR3 is CASSSWGGVNTQYF. CDR3 in DNA: TGCGCCAGCAGCTCATGGGGGGGCGTGAATACGCAGTATTTT.

This clonotype was counted only a few times. V and J are TRBV5-5 and TRBJ2-2, with 9 bases matching TRBD1. This CDR3 has 14 amino acids. V lost 4 bases and J lost 6; bases outside the gene matches: 4. Germline V lookup: CDR1 SGHKS, CDR2 YYEKEE (reference sequence). The CDR3 region is CASSNGQGPGELFF. CDR3 sequence (DNA): TGTGCCAGCAGCAACGGACAGGGGCCCGGGGAGCTGTTTTTT.

The genes are TRBV12-3 or TRBV12-4 and TRBJ1-2; D is possibly TRBD1 (5 bases). Trimming removed 2 bases at V and 4 bases at J, with 14 bases between. This CDR3 is 15 amino acids long. CDR3 in DNA: TGTGCCAGCAGTTTAAAGGGCTGGGGGATCTATGGCTACACCTTC. Protein: CASSLKGWGIYGYTF.

This clonotype was detected a few times. The chain carries TRBV12-3 or TRBV12-4 and TRBJ2-7; 9 nucleotides line up with TRBD1. V gave up 6 bases and J gave up 3 bases; unmatched junction bases: 9. This CDR3 spans 15 amino acids. The CDR3 DNA sequence: TGTGCCAGCAGACCCCGACAGGGGGTAATCTACGAGCAGTACTTC. The encoded protein is CASRPRQGVIYEQYF.

The DNA of the CDR3 is TGCGCCAGCAGCTTGCCGGGACATCGGGAAGCTTTCTTT. Its translation is CASSLPGHREAFF. V gene TRBV5-1 combines with J gene TRBJ1-1, with D possibly matching TRBD1 (6 bases). Trimming stripped 1 base from V and 8 bases from J, with 12 bases between. In germline, CDR1 is SGHRS, CDR2 YFSETQ. The CDR3 is 13 amino acids.

This clonotype came up a few times. The chain employs TRBV19 and TRBJ2-3, with TRBD2 matching over 10 bases. CDR3 size: 16 residues. Germline V gene sequence: CDR1 LNHDA, CDR2 SQIVND (reference sequence). Losses at the gene ends were 5 bases for V and 5 bases for J; bases not matched to a gene: 10. CDR3 sequence (DNA): TGTGCCAGTAGTTCCAGGGGAGCGGGAGGGGGAGATACGCAGTATTTT. This translates into CASSSRGAGGGDTQYF.

This clonotype was observed at least ten times. This chain uses TRBV4-2 with TRBJ2-1, with no clear D. Trimming cost V 0 bases and J 8 bases, with 5 bases left between them. CDR3 length equals 12 residues. From germline, CDR1 is LGHNA and CDR2 YNFKEQ. The CDR3 nucleotides read TGTGCCAGCAGCCAAGATCGGGATGAGCAGTTCTTC. As protein: CASSQDRDEQFF.

This chain links TRBV7-2 with TRBJ2-1, with a weak D call TRBD1 (5 bases). Germline V lookup: CDR1 SGHTA, CDR2 FQGNSA. This CDR3 region has 15 residues. Trimming removed 4 bases from V and 0 bases from J, with 10 bases in between. The CDR3 loop is CASSSQGYSYNEQFF. In nucleotides, the CDR3 is TGTGCCAGCAGCTCGCAGGGCTACTCCTACAATGAGCAGTTCTTC.

The chain links TRBV29-1 to TRBJ1-6; the match to TRBD1 covers 8 bases. The CDR3 length is 17 residues. V gave up 6 bases and J gave up 9 bases; unmatched junction bases: 19. The germline CDR1 and CDR2 sequences are SQVTM and ANQGSEA. The CDR3 bases are TGCAGCGTGACGGTCTCGACAGGGGAATCGGGTTTTTCACCCCTCCACTTT. It codes for CSVTVSTGESGFSPLHF.

The chain couples TRBV4-1 to TRBJ1-2, with 12 bases identical to TRBD1. Germline V gene sequence: CDR1 MGHRA, CDR2 YSYEKL. The V segment lost 1 base and the J segment 14 bases; nucleotides outside the gene matches: 14. This CDR3 is built from 16 residues. The CDR3: CASSQGDGTGGLFGTF. As DNA, the CDR3 is TGCGCCAGCAGCCAAGGGGACGGGACAGGGGGCTTATTTGGTACCTTC.

This clonotype turned up a few times. The V call is TRBV4-3, the J call TRBJ2-7, with 7 bases lining up with TRBD1. The ends lost 3 bases at V and 1 base at J; junction bases unmatched: 6. This CDR3 has 15 amino acids. CDR1 is LGHNA, CDR2 YSLEER, per germline. CDR3 sequence reads: CASSHHRTGSYEQYF. DNA for the CDR3: TGCGCCAGCAGCCATCATCGGACAGGATCCTACGAGCAGTACTTC.

In this sample, this clonotype turned up a few times. V and J are TRBV7-9 and TRBJ1-1; 10 bases map to TRBD1. The V gene's germline CDR1 is SEHNR and CDR2 FQNEAQ (reference sequence). This CDR3 comprises 14 residues. Trimming removed 5 bases from V and 5 bases from J; junction bases left unmatched: 5. The CDR3 DNA sequence: TGTGCCAGCAGCATAACGGGACAGGGGACTGAAGCTTTCTTT. Amino acids: CASSITGQGTEAFF.

The chain is built from TRBV5-6 and TRBJ1-1; the match to TRBD1 covers 9 bases. V shed 7 bases, J shed 7 bases, and the junction held 5 bases outside the gene matches. The CDR3 covers 12 residues. Germline V lookup: CDR1 SGHDT, CDR2 YYEEEE. The CDR3 bases are TGTGCCAGCCTCGACAGGGGGGATGAAGCTTTCTTT. As protein: CASLDRGDEAFF.

This clonotype was seen more than once but under ten times. The chain is built from TRBV7-6 and TRBJ2-2, with D perhaps matching TRBD2 (5 bases). V was trimmed by 6 bases and J by 2 bases, leaving 10 bases between them. Germline V gene lookup returns CDR1 SGHVS and CDR2 FNYEAQ. This CDR3 contains 14 residues. The CDR3 DNA follows: TGTGCCAGCAGATTCCGGGGTAACACCGGGGAGCTGTTTTTT. It is translated as CASRFRGNTGELFF.

The chain uses TRBV6-5 and TRBJ1-1, with TRBD1 as a possible D gene (6 bases). This CDR3 is built from 16 residues. CDR1 is MNHEY and CDR2 is SVGAGI in the germline V gene. Trimming removed 5 bases at V and 3 bases at J, with 19 bases between. The CDR3 is CASSPIRGPADTEAFF. As DNA, the CDR3 is TGTGCCAGCAGTCCGATCAGGGGTCCAGCGGACACTGAAGCTTTCTTT.

This chain joins TRBV7-8 and TRBJ2-3; 11 bases line up with TRBD2. V was pared by 5 bases and J by 4 bases, with 5 bases of the junction left unmatched. Germline V gene sequence: CDR1 SGHVS, CDR2 FQNEAQ. The CDR3 covers 15 residues. The CDR3 DNA follows: TGTGCCAGCAGCATTCTAGCGGGAGGCTCAGATACGCAGTATTTT. Amino acid sequence: CASSILAGGSDTQYF.

This clonotype was seen only a few times. The chain joins TRBV30 to TRBJ1-2; TRBD1 might be the D (6 bases). V was trimmed by 5 bases and J by 2 bases, leaving 15 bases between them. The CDR3 sequence is 14 residues long. Germline V lookup: CDR1 GTSNPN, CDR2 SVGIG (reference sequence). CDR3 residues: CAWAVGGHNYGYTF. DNA of the CDR3: TGTGCCTGGGCAGTGGGGGGACACAACTATGGCTACACCTTC.

The chain uses TRBV24-1 and TRBJ2-1; 11 bases map to TRBD1. Germline CDR1 is KGHDR and CDR2 is SFDVKD. V lost 3 bases, J lost 0 bases, and 15 bases stayed unmatched. CDR3 length equals 21 residues. CDR3 in amino acids: CATSDVAGTGGLFSSYNEQFF. CDR3 nucleotides: TGTGCCACCAGTGATGTGGCCGGGACAGGGGGTCTTTTTAGCTCCTACAATGAGCAGTTCTTC.

This clonotype has a handful of counts. The J gene is TRBJ1-2, the V gene TRBV7-2; D ambiguous. V lost 3 bases, J lost 4 bases, and 9 bases lay in between. The CDR3 length is 13 residues. Germline V lookup: CDR1 SGHTA, CDR2 FQGNSA. The CDR3 nucleotides read TGTGCCAGCAGCTTCGGAGAAACCTATGGCTACACCTTC. Encoded protein: CASSFGETYGYTF.

This clonotype was seen a few times. V is TRBV20-1 and J is TRBJ2-7, with 10 bases that match TRBD1. Germline CDR1 and CDR2: DFQATT and SNEGSKA (reference sequence). J lost 6 bases, V lost 3 bases, and 2 bases had no gene match. CDR3 length: 12 amino acids. CDR3 region: CSASDRGPEQYF. CDR3 nucleotides: TGCAGTGCTAGTGACAGGGGGCCCGAGCAGTACTTC.

The chain joins TRBV2 to TRBJ1-1; D not resolved. Germline V CDR1 and CDR2: SNHLY, FYNNEI. The CDR3 loop spans 11 amino acids. V was shortened by 4 bases and J by 11 bases, with 11 bases between the two germline ends. The CDR3 sequence: CASSGERLAFF. CDR3 coding DNA: TGTGCCAGCAGTGGGGAAAGATTGGCTTTCTTT.

This clonotype was counted once. The rearrangement links TRBV6-1 to TRBJ2-1; either TRBD1 or TRBD2 may supply D (5 bases each). This CDR3 is built from 14 residues. Germline V gene data show CDR1 as MNHNS and CDR2 as SASEGT. V was pared by 10 bases and J by 4 bases, with 17 bases between. CDR3 nucleotide sequence: TGTGCCACCTTGATATGGGGGTCTTACAATGAGCAGTTCTTC. Translated: CATLIWGSYNEQFF.